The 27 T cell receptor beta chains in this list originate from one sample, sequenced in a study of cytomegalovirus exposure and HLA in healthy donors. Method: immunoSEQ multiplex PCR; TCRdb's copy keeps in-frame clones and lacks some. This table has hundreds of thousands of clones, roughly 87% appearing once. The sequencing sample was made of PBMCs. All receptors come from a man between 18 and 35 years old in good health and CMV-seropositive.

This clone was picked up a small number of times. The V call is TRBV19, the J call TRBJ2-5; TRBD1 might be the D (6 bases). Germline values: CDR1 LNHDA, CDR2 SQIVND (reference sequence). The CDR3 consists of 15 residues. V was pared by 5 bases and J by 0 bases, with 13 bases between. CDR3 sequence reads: CASSHNQGYQETQYF. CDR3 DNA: TGTGCCAGTAGTCATAACCAGGGGTACCAAGAGACCCAGTACTTC.

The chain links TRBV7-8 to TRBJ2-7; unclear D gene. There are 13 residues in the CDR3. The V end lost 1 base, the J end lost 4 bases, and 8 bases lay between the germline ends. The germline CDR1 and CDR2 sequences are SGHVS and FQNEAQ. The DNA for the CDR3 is TGTGCCAGCAGCTTAGGTAGCCGGTACGAGCAGTACTTC. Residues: CASSLGSRYEQYF.

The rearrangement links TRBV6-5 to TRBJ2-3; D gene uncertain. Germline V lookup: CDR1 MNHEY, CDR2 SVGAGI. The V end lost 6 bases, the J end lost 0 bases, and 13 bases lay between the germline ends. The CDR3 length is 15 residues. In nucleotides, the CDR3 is TGTGCCAGCAGAAACACGAGAGATAGCACAGATACGCAGTATTTT. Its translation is CASRNTRDSTDTQYF.

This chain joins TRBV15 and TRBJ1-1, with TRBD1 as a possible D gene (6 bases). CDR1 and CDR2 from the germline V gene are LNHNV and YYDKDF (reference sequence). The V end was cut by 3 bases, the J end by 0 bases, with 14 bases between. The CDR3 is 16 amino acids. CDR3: CATSRRGGSMNTEAFF. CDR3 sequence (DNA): TGTGCCACCAGCAGGAGGGGGGGTTCTATGAACACTGAAGCTTTCTTT.

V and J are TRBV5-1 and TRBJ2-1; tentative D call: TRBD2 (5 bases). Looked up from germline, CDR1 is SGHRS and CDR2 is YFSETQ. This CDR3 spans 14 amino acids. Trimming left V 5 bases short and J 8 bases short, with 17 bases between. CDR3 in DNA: TGCGCCAGCAGAACTCCACTAGACGGGGATGAGCAGTTCTTC. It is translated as CASRTPLDGDEQFF.

The DNA of the CDR3 is TGCGCCAGCAGCTTGGGGACTAGTCAAGAGACCCAGTACTTC. Its protein product is CASSLGTSQETQYF. The chain combines TRBV5-1 with TRBJ2-5, with 7 bases fitting TRBD2. This CDR3 spans 14 amino acids. CDR1 and CDR2 (germline): SGHRS, YFSETQ. The V and J ends lost 0 bases and 2 bases, in that order; junction bases with no gene match: 1.

The CDR3 region has the DNA TGTGCCAGTAGAACGGATAGCTACTTGAACACTGAAGCTTTCTTT. Protein sequence: CASRTDSYLNTEAFF. V is TRBV19 and J is TRBJ1-1; D is undetermined. This CDR3 is 15 amino acids long. The germline V gene encodes CDR1 LNHDA and CDR2 SQIVND (reference sequence). V lost 6 bases to trimming and J lost 0 bases, with 14 bases between them.

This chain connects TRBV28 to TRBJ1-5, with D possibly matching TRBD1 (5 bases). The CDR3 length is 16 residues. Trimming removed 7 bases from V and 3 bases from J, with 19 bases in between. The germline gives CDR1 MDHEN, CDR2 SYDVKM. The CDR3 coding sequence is TGTGCCAGCAATCAACCGGCGGGGGGATTCAATCAGCCCCAGCATTTT. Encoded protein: CASNQPAGGFNQPQHF.

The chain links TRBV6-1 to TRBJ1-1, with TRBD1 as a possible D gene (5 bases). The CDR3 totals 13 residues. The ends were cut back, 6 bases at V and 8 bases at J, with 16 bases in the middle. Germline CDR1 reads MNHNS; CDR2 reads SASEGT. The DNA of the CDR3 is TGTGCCAGCAGCAGGCAGCGGGGCGACGAAGCTTTCTTT. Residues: CASSRQRGDEAFF.

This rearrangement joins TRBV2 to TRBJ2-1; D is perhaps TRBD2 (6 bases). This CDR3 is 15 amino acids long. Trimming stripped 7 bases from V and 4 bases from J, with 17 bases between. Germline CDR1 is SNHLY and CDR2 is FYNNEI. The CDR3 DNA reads TGTGCCAGCATCCGGGGGTTCGGGGTTTACAATGAGCAGTTCTTC. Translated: CASIRGFGVYNEQFF.

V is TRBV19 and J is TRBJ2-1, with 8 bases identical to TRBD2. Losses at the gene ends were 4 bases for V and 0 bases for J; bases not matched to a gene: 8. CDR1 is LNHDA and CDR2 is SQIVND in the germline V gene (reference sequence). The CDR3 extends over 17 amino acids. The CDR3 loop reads CASSTTSGGSSYNEQFF. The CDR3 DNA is TGTGCCAGTAGTACAACTAGCGGTGGAAGCTCCTACAATGAGCAGTTCTTC.

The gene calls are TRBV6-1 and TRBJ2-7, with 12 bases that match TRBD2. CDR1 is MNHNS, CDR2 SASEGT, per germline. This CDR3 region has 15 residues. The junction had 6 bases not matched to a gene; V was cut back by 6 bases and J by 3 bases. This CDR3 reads CASRPLAGGRYEQYF. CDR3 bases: TGTGCCAGCAGACCCCTAGCGGGAGGGCGCTACGAGCAGTACTTC.

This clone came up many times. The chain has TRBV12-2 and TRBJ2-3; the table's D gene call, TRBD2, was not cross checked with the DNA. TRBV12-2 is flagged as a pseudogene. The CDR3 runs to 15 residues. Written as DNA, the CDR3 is TGTGCAAGTCCTGGGGTAGCGGGAGTGACAGATACGCAGTATTTT. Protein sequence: CASPGVAGVTDTQYF.

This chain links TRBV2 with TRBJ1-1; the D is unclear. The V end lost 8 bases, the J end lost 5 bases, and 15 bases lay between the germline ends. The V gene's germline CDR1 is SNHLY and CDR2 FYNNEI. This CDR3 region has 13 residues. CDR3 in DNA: TGTGCCAGCTCTTCTTATAGGGAGACTGAAGCTTTCTTT. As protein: CASSSYRETEAFF.

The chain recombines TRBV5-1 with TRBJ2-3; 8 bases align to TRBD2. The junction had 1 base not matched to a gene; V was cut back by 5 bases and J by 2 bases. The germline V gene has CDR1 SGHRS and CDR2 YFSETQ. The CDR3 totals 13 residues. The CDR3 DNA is TGCGCCAGCAGACTAGCGGTCACAGATACGCAGTATTTT. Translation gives CASRLAVTDTQYF.

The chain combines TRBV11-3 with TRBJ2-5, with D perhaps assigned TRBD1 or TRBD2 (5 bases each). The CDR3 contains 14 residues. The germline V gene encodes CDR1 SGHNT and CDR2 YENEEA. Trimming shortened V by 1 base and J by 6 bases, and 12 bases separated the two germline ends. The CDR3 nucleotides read TGTGCCAGCAGCTTAGGCCCTCTGGGACAGACCCAGTACTTC. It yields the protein CASSLGPLGQTQYF.

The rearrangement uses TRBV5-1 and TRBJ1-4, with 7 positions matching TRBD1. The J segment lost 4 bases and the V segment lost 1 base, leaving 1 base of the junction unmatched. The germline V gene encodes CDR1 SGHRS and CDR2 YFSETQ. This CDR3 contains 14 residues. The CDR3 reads CASSLRDSNEKLFF. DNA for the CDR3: TGCGCCAGCAGCTTGCGGGACAGTAATGAAAAACTGTTTTTT.

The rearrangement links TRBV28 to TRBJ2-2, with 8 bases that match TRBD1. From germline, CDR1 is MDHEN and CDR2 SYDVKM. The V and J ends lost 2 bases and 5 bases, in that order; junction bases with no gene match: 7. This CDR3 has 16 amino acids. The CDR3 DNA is TGTGCCAGCAGTTTACCAGGGGGCGCGGGGACCGGGGAGCTGTTTTTT. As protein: CASSLPGGAGTGELFF.

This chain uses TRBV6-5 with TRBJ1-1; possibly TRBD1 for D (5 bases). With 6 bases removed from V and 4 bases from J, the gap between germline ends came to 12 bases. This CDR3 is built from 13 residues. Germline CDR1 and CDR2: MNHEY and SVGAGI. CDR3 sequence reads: CASRDSYRTEAFF. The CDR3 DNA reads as TGTGCCAGCAGAGACAGCTACCGCACTGAAGCTTTCTTT.

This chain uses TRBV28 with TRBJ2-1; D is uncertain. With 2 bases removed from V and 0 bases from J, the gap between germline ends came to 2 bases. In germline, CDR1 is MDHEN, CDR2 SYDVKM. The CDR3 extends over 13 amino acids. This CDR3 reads CASSLNSYNEQFF. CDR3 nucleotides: TGTGCCAGCAGTTTAAACTCCTACAATGAGCAGTTCTTC.

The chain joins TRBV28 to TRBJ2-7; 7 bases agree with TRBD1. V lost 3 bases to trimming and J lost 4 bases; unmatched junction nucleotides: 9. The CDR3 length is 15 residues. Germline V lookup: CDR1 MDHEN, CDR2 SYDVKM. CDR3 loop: CASSLRGPVGYEQYF. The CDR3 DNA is TGTGCCAGCAGTTTGAGGGGGCCTGTTGGTTACGAGCAGTACTTC.

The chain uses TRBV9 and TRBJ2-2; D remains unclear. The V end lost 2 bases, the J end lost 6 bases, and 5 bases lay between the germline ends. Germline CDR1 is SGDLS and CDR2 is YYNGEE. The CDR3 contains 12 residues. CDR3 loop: CASSVLSGELFF. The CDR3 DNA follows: TGTGCCAGCAGCGTGCTGTCCGGGGAGCTGTTTTTT.

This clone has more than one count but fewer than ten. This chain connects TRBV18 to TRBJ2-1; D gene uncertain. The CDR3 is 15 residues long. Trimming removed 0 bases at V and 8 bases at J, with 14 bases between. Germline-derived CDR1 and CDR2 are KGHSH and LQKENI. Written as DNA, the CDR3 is TGTGCCAGCTCACCACCTTCGTCTCCAACCGATGAGCAGTTCTTC. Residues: CASSPPSSPTDEQFF.

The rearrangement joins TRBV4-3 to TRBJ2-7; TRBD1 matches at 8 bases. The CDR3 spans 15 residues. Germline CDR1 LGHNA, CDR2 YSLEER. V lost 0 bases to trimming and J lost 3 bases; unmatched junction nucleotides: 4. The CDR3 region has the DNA TGCGCCAGCAGCCAAGATAGGGGACAGGTCTACGAGCAGTACTTC. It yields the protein CASSQDRGQVYEQYF.

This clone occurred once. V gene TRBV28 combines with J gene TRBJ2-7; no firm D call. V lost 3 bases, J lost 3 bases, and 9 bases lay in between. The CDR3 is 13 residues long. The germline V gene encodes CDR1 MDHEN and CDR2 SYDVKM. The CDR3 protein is CASSLGTDYEQYF. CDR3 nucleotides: TGTGCCAGCAGTTTGGGCACCGACTACGAGCAGTACTTC.

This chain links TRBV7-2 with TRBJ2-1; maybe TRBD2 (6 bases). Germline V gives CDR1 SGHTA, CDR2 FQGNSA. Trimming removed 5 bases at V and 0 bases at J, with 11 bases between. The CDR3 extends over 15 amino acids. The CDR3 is CASSLLGSSYNEQFF. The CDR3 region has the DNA TGTGCCAGCAGCCTTCTCGGGAGCTCCTACAATGAGCAGTTCTTC.

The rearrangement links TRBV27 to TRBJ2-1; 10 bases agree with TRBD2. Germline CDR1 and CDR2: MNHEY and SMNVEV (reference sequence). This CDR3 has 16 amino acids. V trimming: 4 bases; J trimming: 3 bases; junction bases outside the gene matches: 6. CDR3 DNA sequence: TGTGCCAGCAGTTCGCAGCGGGAGGGGTTCTACAATGAGCAGTTCTTC. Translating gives CASSSQREGFYNEQFF.